These T cell receptor beta chains were read from a single sample in a study of blood T cell repertoires in COVID-19. The table came from immunoSEQ multiplex PCR; TCRdb's copy has only in-frame clones and leaves some out. The sample has over 200,000 clones, around 84% seen once. Sequencing was done on a sample of PBMCs or T cells enriched from blood (not recorded which). These receptors were taken from a middle-aged woman who had recovered from COVID-19. Each CDR3 is given with its conserved first and last residue. A D gene is named only where the DNA matches it firmly. Some rows mark clone size as missing; the rest say once, few, many or name a class of expanded clone.

>TRBJ2-6|TRBV27|-|once|16
TGTGCCAGCAGCCCCGACAGATCCTCTGGGGCCAACGTCCTGACTTTC
CASSPDRSSGANVLTF
>TRBJ2-5|TRBV24-1|TRBD2|few|17
TGTGCCACCAGTGAGGCCGGGACTAGCGGTATCCAAGAGACCCAGTACTTC
CATSEAGTSGIQETQYF
>TRBJ2-5|TRBV9|-|-|14
TGTGCCAGCAGCGTCTCTTCGGGGGGCGGGACCCAGTACTTC
CASSVSSGGGTQYF
>TRBJ1-2|TRBV7-2|-|-|16
TGTGCCAGCAGGCCTACCGGGGTACGGGTTAACTATGGCTACACCTTC
CASRPTGVRVNYGYTF
>TRBJ1-1|TRBV27|-|-|16
TGTGCCAGCAGTTCGAGGACCGGGGGGGTGAACACTGAAGCTTTCTTT
CASSSRTGGVNTEAFF
>TRBJ2-1|TRBV9|TRBD2|-|16
TGTGCCAGCAGCGTAGGGGGCGGGAGGGCGATCAATGAGCAGTTCTTC
CASSVGGGRAINEQFF
>TRBJ1-2|TRBV12-5|TRBD1|-|14
TGTGCTAGTGGTTTGGGGGACAGGGTCTATGGCTACACCTTC
CASGLGDRVYGYTF
>TRBJ2-3|TRBV28|-|-|13
TGTGCCAGCAGCGGCGGGCAAATGGATACGCAGTATTTT
CASSGGQMDTQYF
>TRBJ2-1|TRBV7-9|TRBD2|-|13
TGTGCTCAGTTAGCGGGGAGTTACAATGAGCAGTTCTTC
CAQLAGSYNEQFF
>TRBJ2-3|TRBV7-8|TRBD2|-|16
TGTGCCAGCACCGATGCGGCGGGAGGCGTGGCGGATACGCAGTATTTT
CASTDAAGGVADTQYF
>TRBJ2-5|TRBV5-1|-|-|15
TGCGCCAGCAGCATATCCGGACAGAGCCAAGAGACCCAGTACTTC
CASSISGQSQETQYF
>TRBJ2-3|TRBV12-3/TRBV12-4|-|-|13
TGTGCCAGCAGTTTTCAGATCACAGATACGCAGTATTTT
CASSFQITDTQYF
>TRBJ2-1|TRBV12-3/TRBV12-4|TRBD1|-|13
TGTGCCAGCAGTCGTTCACGGGGGACAGGGCAGTTCTTC
CASSRSRGTGQFF
>TRBJ1-2|TRBV27|TRBD1|-|17
TGTGCCAGCAGTTTAACTTTCGGGGACAGGGGTCACTATGGCTACACCTTC
CASSLTFGDRGHYGYTF
>TRBJ2-1|TRBV7-9|TRBD2|-|15
TGTGCCAGCAGCCAAACGGGACTAGCAATCAATGAGCAGTTCTTC
CASSQTGLAINEQFF
>TRBJ1-5|TRBV19|TRBD1|many|15
TGTGCCACCGAACCGACAGGGTATAGCAATCAGCCCCAGCATTTT
CATEPTGYSNQPQHF
>TRBJ1-6|TRBV5-1|TRBD1|-|15
TGCGCCAGCAGCGAAGGACAGGGCAGCTTCTTCCCCCTCCACTTT
CASSEGQGSFFPLHF
>TRBJ1-3|TRBV27|TRBD1|-|16
TGTGCCAGCAGTCCGACCGGGACAGGGGGGGCAAACACCATATATTTT
CASSPTGTGGANTIYF
>TRBJ2-2|TRBV9|TRBD1|-|14
TGTGCCAGCAGTACAGGGGTCGGCACCGGGGAGCTGTTTTTT
CASSTGVGTGELFF
>TRBJ2-3|TRBV5-5|-|-|17
TGTGCCAGCAGCTCGTCCCCAAAACGACAGTACACAGATACGCAGTATTTT
CASSSSPKRQYTDTQYF
>TRBJ1-6|TRBV27|-|-|14
TGTGCCAGCAGTACAGGGCTAAGGAATTCACCCCTCCACTTT
CASSTGLRNSPLHF
>TRBJ2-1|TRBV2|-|-|15
TGTGCCAGCAGTGTTCAGCGTCCTCGGTACAATGAGCAGTTCTTC
CASSVQRPRYNEQFF
>TRBJ2-3|TRBV11-2|TRBD1|-|15
TGTGCCAGCAGCACATACAGGGACAGTACAGATACGCAGTATTTT
CASSTYRDSTDTQYF
>TRBJ2-1|TRBV11-3|-|-|17
TGTGCCAGCAGCTTACCTTACCGGTCCACCTACTACAATGAGCAGTTCTTC
CASSLPYRSTYYNEQFF
>TRBJ2-5|TRBV23-1|TRBD2|few|18
TGCGCCAGCAGTCTCGGGACTAGCGGGAGGTCCTTTCAAGAGACCCAGTACTTC
CASSLGTSGRSFQETQYF
>TRBJ2-2|TRBV18|-|few|14
TGTGCCAGCTCGCCGGGACTGAACACCGGGGAGCTGTTTTTT
CASSPGLNTGELFF
>TRBJ1-3|TRBV19|TRBD1|-|15
TGTGCCAGTAGTATAGGACAGGGACCCTGGGACACCATATATTTT
CASSIGQGPWDTIYF
>TRBJ2-2|TRBV18|-|-|14
TGTGCCAGCTCACCACTAGCAGGGACCGGGGAGCTGTTTTTT
CASSPLAGTGELFF